A selection of T cell receptor beta chains follows, all from one sample in a study of T-cell reconstitution after alpha-beta-depleted transplantation in children. TCRdb recomputed calls from the PCR reads with MiXCR, one row per CDR3 protein. The table shows about 1,000,000 distinct CDR3 sequences, with 25% to 30% occurring only once. Specimen: PBMCs, mostly from graft donor cells, collected 360 days after TCRalphabeta/CD19-depleted stem cell transplant. The receptors originated from a boy less than two years old who had a stem cell transplant for SCID, so the T cells may come from the graft donor. The conserved cysteine and the conserved F or W are not part of the CDR3 here. The listing skips clone size in some rows; elsewhere it reads once, few, many or a size class.

v_gene	abundance	j_gene	CDR3aa
TRBV5-1	-	TRBJ2-2	ASSLAGRGLTGELF
TRBV5-5	-	TRBJ2-1	ASSTGLGVLNEQF
TRBV21-1	-	TRBJ2-5	ASSRDEDSRAVHGETQY
TRBV18	-	TRBJ2-3	ASSPRLAGALTSTDTQY
TRBV4-1	-	TRBJ1-5	ASSHGTGANQPQH
TRBV9	-	TRBJ2-3	ASSVERGGLTDTQY
TRBV5-1	-	TRBJ2-7	ASSLVSGTTFNEQY
TRBV20-1	-	TRBJ1-2	SALPTGGYGYT
TRBV20-1	few	TRBJ1-4	SARPSYNEKLF
TRBV5-1	-	TRBJ2-7	ASSAVGGRLSDEQY
TRBV30	-	TRBJ2-7	AWSVQEGAYEQY
TRBV4-2	-	TRBJ2-3	ASSQVDGLPSTDTQY
TRBV4-1	few	TRBJ1-4	ASSQVGTVNEKLF
TRBV5-5	few	TRBJ1-1	ASSFLPVGGATEAF
TRBV20-1	few	TRBJ1-5	SARWDRGYQPQH
TRBV4-1	-	TRBJ2-3	ASSQEGQGIFGTDTQY
TRBV6-5	-	TRBJ1-5	ASSYSGQLPQH
TRBV7-9	many	TRBJ2-1	ASSHGTSKYNEQF
TRBV10-3	few	TRBJ2-7	AISANSYEQY
TRBV7-8	-	TRBJ2-1	ASRRGLAEYNEQF
TRBV5-1	few	TRBJ2-3	ASSKLDSTDTQY
TRBV12-3/TRBV12-4	once	TRBJ1-5	ASSLSEPQH
TRBV24-1	few	TRBJ1-5	ATSGSISNQPQH
TRBV2	-	TRBJ1-2	ASSENPGQDIKGYT
TRBV7-2	once	TRBJ2-4	ASSLRRFGDIQY
TRBV12-3/TRBV12-4	many	TRBJ2-5	ASRDRGETQY
TRBV11-2	-	TRBJ1-3	ASSLVPIGGGSGNTIY
TRBV13	-	TRBJ1-2	ASSLQGRNYGYT
TRBV7-9	once	TRBJ1-3	ASSSLRGPGNTIY
TRBV7-9	once	TRBJ2-4	ASTSGWVPD
TRBV5-1	-	TRBJ2-7	ASSYVKGSSYEQY
TRBV6-5	many	TRBJ2-5	ASSATGAQETQY
TRBV5-6	-	TRBJ1-4	ASSPDFFNEKLF
TRBV2	-	TRBJ2-4	ASKRGQGLAKNIQY
TRBV7-2	few	TRBJ2-7	ASSPEGGSWPYEQY
TRBV29-1	-	TRBJ1-1	SVEGRFGTEAF
TRBV5-1	few	TRBJ1-1	ASREHPMNTEAF
TRBV7-2	few	TRBJ2-3	ASSLGGWVTDTQY
TRBV12-3/TRBV12-4	few	TRBJ2-2	ASRDRGLSNTGELF
TRBV6-2/TRBV6-3	few	TRBJ2-3	ASSYSKRGTDTQY
TRBV24-1	-	TRBJ2-1	ATSDSGRVTNEQF
TRBV3-1	few	TRBJ2-6	ASSRTPFGANVLT
TRBV9	-	TRBJ1-2	ASSQAGAQNYGYT
TRBV15	-	TRBJ1-2	ATSREGSLYGYT
TRBV10-3	-	TRBJ2-3	AINYDGASTDTQY
TRBV20-1	few	TRBJ2-7	SARPSQSIYEQY
TRBV12-3/TRBV12-4	few	TRBJ1-1	ASSLRGLLPSAF
TRBV6-5	-	TRBJ1-5	ASSSHGDRKQPQH
TRBV20-1	few	TRBJ2-2	SAKMGGHTGELF
TRBV12-3/TRBV12-4	-	TRBJ2-2	ATRLTGELF
TRBV29-1	few	TRBJ1-1	SVEGVAGSRNTEAF
TRBV2	-	TRBJ2-7	ASSDFTVTYEQY
TRBV6-5	few	TRBJ2-1	ASSYSKNQGANEQF
TRBV20-1	-	TRBJ2-1	CAMGIDGGLSYNEQF
TRBV4-3	-	TRBJ2-1	ASSQDTLLQGPDNNEQF
TRBV6-1	-	TRBJ2-2	ASRKEVRGGGELF
TRBV5-6	-	TRBJ2-3	ASSYPGGHLEADTQY
TRBV20-1	-	TRBJ2-1	SARVLVRVASYNEQF